This TCR beta chain was sequenced in a study of blood T cells in healthy people across ages. V lost 1 base and J 1 base, leaving 7 bases between the germline ends. The CDR3 runs 13 residues. The germline gives CDR1 DFQATT, CDR2 SNEGSKA (reference sequence). It was with a sample-barcoded 5' primer and a J-beta primer mix that a second PCR of about 6 to 12 cycles was run. TCRdb itself ran the 5' RACE reads through MiXCR, one entry per CDR3 protein. The data hold 850,000 to 1,000,000 distinct CDR3 sequences, with around 46% observed a single time. The table lists this clonotype with a few counts. The sequenced sample was blood. V gene TRBV20-1 combines with J gene TRBJ1-2; D may be TRBD1 (5 bases). This clonotype was sampled from a man aged 25 to 40 in good health. CDR3 amino acids: CSARVDSNYGYTF. DNA of the CDR3: TGCAGTGCTAGAGTAGACAGTAACTATGGCTACACCTTC.